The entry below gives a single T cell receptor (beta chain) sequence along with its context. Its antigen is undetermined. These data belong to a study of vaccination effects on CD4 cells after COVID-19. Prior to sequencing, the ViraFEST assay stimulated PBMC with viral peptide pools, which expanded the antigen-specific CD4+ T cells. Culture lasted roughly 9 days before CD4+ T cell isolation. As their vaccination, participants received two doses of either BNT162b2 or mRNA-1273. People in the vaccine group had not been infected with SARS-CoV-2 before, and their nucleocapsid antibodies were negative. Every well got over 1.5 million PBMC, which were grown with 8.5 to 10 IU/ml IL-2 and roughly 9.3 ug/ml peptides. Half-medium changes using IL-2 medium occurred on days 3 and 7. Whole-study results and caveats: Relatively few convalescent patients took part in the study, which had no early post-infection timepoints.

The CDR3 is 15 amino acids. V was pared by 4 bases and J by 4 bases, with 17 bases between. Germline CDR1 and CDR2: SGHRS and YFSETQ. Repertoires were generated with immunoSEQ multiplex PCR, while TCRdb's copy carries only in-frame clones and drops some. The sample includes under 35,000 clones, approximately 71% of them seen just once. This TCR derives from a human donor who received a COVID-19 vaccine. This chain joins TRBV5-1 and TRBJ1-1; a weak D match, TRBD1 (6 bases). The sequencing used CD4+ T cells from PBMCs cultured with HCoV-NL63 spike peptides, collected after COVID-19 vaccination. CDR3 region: CASSLTQGGPTEAFF. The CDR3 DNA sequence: TGCGCCAGCAGCCTGACACAGGGAGGGCCCACTGAAGCTTTCTTT.